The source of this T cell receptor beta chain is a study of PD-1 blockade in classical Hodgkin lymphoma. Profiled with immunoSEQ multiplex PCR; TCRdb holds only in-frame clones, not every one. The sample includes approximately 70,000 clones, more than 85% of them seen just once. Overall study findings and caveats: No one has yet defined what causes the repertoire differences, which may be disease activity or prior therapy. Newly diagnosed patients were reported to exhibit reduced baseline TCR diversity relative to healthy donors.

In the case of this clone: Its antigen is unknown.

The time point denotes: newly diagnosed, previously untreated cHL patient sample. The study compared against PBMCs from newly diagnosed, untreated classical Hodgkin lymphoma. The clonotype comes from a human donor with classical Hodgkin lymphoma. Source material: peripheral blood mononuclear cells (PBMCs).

The CDR3 DNA sequence: TGTGCCAGCAGACCAACGGGATCGGGCATCTATGGCTACACCTTC. Translated, it gives CASRPTGSGIYGYTF. The chain uses TRBV27 and TRBJ1-2; D remains unclear. CDR3 length equals 15 residues. V was pared by 6 bases and J by 4 bases, with 18 bases between. CDR1 and CDR2 (germline): MNHEY, SMNVEV (reference sequence).